The sequence of this T cell receptor (beta chain) was determined in a study of beta chain features in type 1 diabetes. On average, the one heparinised blood draw given by each donor was approximately 0.12 L. In the case of this clone: Its antigen is not identified.

The study reverse transcribed the entire isolated RNA, so it sequenced expressed TCRB transcripts. Profiling relied on immunoSEQ multiplex PCR, and the TCRdb table lists in-frame clones only, not all of them. The sample records hundreds of thousands of clones, about an eighth being singletons. Deletions cut 3 bases from V and 4 bases from J, with 9 bases between. This CDR3 has 12 residues. Germline lookup yields CDR1 GTSNPN and CDR2 SVGIG (reference sequence). Notes on the study in general: Researchers report that Type 1 diabetes patients had moderately but significantly shorter TCRB CDR3s across all four CD4+ subsets. The naive, central memory and Treg TCRB repertoires of patients appeared to be more similar to one another than those of healthy donors.

Input material: naive CD4+ T cells from blood. This chain connects TRBV30 to TRBJ1-2; D is undetermined. The TCR originated in a man in his late teens or twenties with type 1 diabetes. The CDR3 nucleotides are TGTGCCTGGAGCGTGCACCTCTATGGCTACACCTTC. Encoded protein: CAWSVHLYGYTF. Full variable domain (remainder filled in from reference TRBV30 and TRBJ1-2): SQTIHQWPATLVQPVGSPLSLECTVEGTSNPNLYWYRQAAGRGLQLLFYSVGIGQISSEVPQNLSASRPQDRQFILSSKKLLLSDSGFYLCAWSVHLYGYTFGSGTRLTVV.